This T cell receptor beta chain stems from a study of neurological immune-mediated disorders. TCRdb reanalysed the 5' RACE reads using MiXCR and keeps one entry per CDR3 protein. In the table there are tens of thousands of distinct CDR3 sequences, around 5.5% of which are singletons. This clonotype was counted ten times or more. Germline CDR1 reads SGHDN; CDR2 reads FVKESK. The V and J ends lost 1 base and 10 bases, in that order; junction bases with no gene match: 10. This CDR3 comprises 15 residues. The sequencing sample was made of PBMCs. The rearrangement uses TRBV14 and TRBJ2-1; 7 nucleotides agree with TRBD2. The origin of this receptor is a young man with multiple sclerosis. The CDR3 DNA is TGTGCCAGCAGCCAAGGTGGCGGGGGTTCGAGAGAGCAGTTCTTC. This encodes CASSQGGGGSREQFF.